This TCR beta chain was sequenced during a study of CD8+CD57+ T cells in acquired aplastic anemia. This clonotype was seen repeatedly, ten times or more. Its specificity is not known. By flow cytometry, patients selected for sequencing had shown an expansion of CD8+CD57+ cells. Findings and limits, study-wide: Researchers report that about 29 CD8+ CDR3 sequences appeared in both patients and controls.

V lost 0 bases and J 2 bases, leaving 9 bases between the germline ends. The CDR3 is made up of 15 amino acids. Per the germline V gene, CDR1 is LGHNA and CDR2 is YNFKEQ. Template material for TCR beta VDJ and CDR3 profiling consisted of genomic DNA. TCRdb independently ran MiXCR on the reads; one entry per CDR3 protein. The sample includes roughly 150,000 distinct CDR3 sequences, around half of them seen just once. This TCR derives from a human donor with aplastic anemia. Sequencing was done on a sample of sorted CD4+, CD8+, or CD8+CD57+ T cells (not recorded which) from PBMCs. V usage is TRBV4-2 and J usage is TRBJ2-3; no definite D call. For the CDR3, the DNA is TGTGCCAGCAGCCAAGAGTGGTCAGCCACAGATACGCAGTATTTT. Its protein is CASSQEWSATDTQYF.